This T cell receptor (beta chain) was sequenced during a study of T cell responses to AZD1222 COVID-19 vaccine. The study's findings and limits: Recipients of two AZD1222 doses showed rising Spike-specific TCR breadth and depth. Reports indicate that nearly half of spike-specific TCRs are directed at unmutated variant regions.

The V segment lost 3 bases and the J segment 1 base; nucleotides outside the gene matches: 10. The CDR3 length is 17 residues. In germline, CDR1 is GTSNPN, CDR2 SVGIG (reference sequence). Note on this clone: What it binds is not known.

Generated by immunoSEQ multiplex PCR, the TCRdb table keeps only in-frame clones and is missing some. The sample contains tens of thousands of clones, over 85% of which appear only once. Specimen: peripheral blood, collected 28 days after the second AZD1222 dose. The V call is TRBV30, the J call TRBJ1-5, with TRBD1 identical over 9 bases. This receptor was identified in an adult who received the AZD1222 COVID-19 vaccine. The CDR3 nucleotides are TGTGCCTGGAGCCGTCACCGGGACAGGGAAAGCAATCAGCCCCAGCATTTT. Translated: CAWSRHRDRESNQPQHF.